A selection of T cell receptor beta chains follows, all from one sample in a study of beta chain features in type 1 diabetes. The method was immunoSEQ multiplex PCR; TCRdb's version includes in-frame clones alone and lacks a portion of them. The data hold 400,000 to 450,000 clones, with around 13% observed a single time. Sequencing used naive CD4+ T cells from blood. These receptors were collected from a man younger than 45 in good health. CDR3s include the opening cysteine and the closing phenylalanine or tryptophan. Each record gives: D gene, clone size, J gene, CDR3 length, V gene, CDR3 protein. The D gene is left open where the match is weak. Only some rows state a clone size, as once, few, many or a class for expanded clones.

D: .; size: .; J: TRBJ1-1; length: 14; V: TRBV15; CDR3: CATSRDQVGTEAFF
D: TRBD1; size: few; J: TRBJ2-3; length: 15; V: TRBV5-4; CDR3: CASGKKRGPEDTQYF
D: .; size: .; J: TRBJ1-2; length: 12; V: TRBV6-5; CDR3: CASSRKGGGYTF
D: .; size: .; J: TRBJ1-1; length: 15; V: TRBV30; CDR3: CAWDVLGGPNTEAFF
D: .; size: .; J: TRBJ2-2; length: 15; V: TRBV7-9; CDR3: CASSLGQPHTGELFF
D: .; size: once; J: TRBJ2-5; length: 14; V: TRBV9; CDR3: CASSVGGVQETQYF
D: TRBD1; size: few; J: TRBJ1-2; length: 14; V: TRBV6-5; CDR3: CASSPRQGLYGYTF
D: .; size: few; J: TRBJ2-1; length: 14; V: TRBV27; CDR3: CATCGGKSYNEQFF
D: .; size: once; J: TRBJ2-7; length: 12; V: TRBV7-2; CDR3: CASSRYSYEQYF
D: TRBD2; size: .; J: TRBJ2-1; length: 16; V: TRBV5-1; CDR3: CASSTETGTRMGEQFF
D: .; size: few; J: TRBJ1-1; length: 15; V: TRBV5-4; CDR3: CASSLDAQANTEAFF
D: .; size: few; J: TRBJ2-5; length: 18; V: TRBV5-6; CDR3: CASSSLSIETVTQETQYF
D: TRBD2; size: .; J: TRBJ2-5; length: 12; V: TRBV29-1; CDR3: CSVLRGIETQYF
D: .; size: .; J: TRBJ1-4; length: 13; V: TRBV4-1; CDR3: CASSQFGDEKLFF
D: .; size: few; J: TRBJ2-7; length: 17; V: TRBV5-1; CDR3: CASSTGTGKLSSYEQYF
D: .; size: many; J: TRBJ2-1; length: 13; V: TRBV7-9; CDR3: CASSLDGPNEQFF
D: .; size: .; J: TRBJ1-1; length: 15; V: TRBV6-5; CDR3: CASSSWGSLNTEAFF
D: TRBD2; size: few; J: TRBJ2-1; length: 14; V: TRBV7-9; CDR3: CASSSSGQRYEQFF
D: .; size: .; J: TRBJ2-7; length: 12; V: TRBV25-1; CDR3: CASRLGVGEQYF
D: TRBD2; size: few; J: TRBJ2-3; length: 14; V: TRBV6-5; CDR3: CASGLTSDTDTQYF
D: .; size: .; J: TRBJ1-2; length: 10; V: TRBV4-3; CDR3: CASSPGAYTF
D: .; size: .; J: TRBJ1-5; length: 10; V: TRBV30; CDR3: CAWTAQPQHF
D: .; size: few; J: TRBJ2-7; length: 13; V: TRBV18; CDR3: CASSPPLAHEQYF
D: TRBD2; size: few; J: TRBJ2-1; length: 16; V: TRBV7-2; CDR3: CASSPGLAGGENEQFF
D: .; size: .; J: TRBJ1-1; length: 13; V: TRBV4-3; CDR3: CASSQSVNTEAFF
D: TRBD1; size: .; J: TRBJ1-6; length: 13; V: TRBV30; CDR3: CAWIPGQGSPLHF
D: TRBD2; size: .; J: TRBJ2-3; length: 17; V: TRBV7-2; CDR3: CASSLIGTSGGAATQYF
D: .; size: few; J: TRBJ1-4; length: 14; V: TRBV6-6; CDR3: CASEATATNEKLFF
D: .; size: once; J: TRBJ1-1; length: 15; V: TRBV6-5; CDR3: CASSYLPQGITEAFF
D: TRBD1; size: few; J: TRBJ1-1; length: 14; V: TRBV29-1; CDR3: CSVQFPDRGTEAFF
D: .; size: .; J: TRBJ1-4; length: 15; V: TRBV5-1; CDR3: CASSLPGAGNEKLFF
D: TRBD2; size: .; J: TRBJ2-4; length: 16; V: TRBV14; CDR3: CASSQDLASGGDIQYF
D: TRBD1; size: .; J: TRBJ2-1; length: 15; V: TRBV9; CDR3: CASSVETGPYNEQFF
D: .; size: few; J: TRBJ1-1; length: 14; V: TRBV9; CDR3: CASSAAIGNTEAFF
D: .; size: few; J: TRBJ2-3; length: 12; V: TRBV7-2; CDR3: CASSPDTDTQYF
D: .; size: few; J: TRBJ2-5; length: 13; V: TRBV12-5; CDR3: CASGFLAGETQYF
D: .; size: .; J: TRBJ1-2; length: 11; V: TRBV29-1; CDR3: CSVVFGYGYTF
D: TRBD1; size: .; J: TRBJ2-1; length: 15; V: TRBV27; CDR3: CASSRDRGSSNEQFF
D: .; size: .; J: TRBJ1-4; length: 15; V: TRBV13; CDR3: CASSWGTALNEKLFF
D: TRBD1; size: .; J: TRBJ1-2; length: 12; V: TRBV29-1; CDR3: CSARTGVYGYTF
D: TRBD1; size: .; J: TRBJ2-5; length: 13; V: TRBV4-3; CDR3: CARTTGGRETQYF
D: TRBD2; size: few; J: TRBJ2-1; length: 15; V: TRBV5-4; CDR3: CASSLEAGLYNEQFF
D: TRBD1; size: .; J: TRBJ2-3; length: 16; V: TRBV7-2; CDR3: CASSTKTGDTTDTQYF
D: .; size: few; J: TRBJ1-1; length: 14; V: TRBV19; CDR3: CASSIQGPNTEAFF
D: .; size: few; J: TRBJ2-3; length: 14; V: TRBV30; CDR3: CAWSSGQHTDTQYF
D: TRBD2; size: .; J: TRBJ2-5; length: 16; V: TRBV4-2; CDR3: CASSQGSSGPQETQYF
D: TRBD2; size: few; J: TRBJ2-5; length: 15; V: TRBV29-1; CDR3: CSVVFGGGPGETQYF
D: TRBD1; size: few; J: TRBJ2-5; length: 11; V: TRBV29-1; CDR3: CSAGTGETQYF
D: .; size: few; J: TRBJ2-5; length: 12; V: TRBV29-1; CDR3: CSVEDAPWAQYF
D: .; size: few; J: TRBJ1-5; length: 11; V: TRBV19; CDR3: CAISLGQPQHF
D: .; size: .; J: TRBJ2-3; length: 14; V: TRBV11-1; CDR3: CASSFGARTDTQYF
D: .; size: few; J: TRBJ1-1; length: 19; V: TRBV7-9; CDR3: CASGLPRIQGGDPNTEAFF
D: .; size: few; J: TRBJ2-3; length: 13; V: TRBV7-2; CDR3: CASSLIRADTQYF
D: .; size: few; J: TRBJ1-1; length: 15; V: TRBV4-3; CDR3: CASSPQGTPNTEAFF
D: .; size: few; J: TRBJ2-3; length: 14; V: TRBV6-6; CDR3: CASSYSVVTDTQYF
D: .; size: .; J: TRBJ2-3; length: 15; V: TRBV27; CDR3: CASNRDTQGTDTQYF